The clone carrying this T cell receptor beta chain appeared a single time. Its antigen remains unidentified. These data come from a study of Ad26.COV2.S vaccination and SARS-CoV-2 variants. Study summary: Ad26.COV2.S, an intramuscular injection, was given once or twice 56 days apart.

The assay was immunoSEQ multiplex PCR, and TCRdb's table has in-frame clones only and misses some. Among 430,000 or so clones listed, nearly 90% were seen once. Study-wide points: Using TCR breadth and depth analyses may have led to underestimated total T cell responses. The breadth of spike-specific CD8+ and CD4+ T cell responses after vaccination was reportedly substantial.

This CDR3 is 11 amino acids long. Per germline, CDR1 PRHDT and CDR2 FYEKMQ (reference sequence). The V and J ends lost 1 base and 5 bases respectively, with 1 base between them. Treatment: around 19 received Ad26.COV2.S at low or high dose, single or two shots; roughly five received placebo; per-sample allocation not given. Following the first vaccine or placebo injection, samples were taken on day 63. The sample in question was peripheral blood, obtained in a trial of Ad26.COV2.S vaccine versus placebo. V usage is TRBV13 and J usage is TRBJ2-3, with D unclear. This receptor was obtained from a person aged 18-65 years who received the Ad26.COV2.S COVID-19 vaccine or a placebo. The CDR3 sequence: CASSLVDTQYF. The DNA of the CDR3 is TGTGCCAGCAGCTTAGTAGATACGCAGTATTTT. Full variable domain (missing parts from reference TRBV13 and TRBJ2-3): AAGVIQSPRHLIKEKRETATLKCYPIPRHDTVYWYQQGPGQDPQFLISFYEKMQSDKGSIPDRFSAQQFSDYHSELNMSSLELGDSALYFCASSLVDTQYFGPGTRLTVL.